This is a list of T cell receptor beta chains from one sample in a study of graft-versus-host responses after intestinal transplantation. The repertoire was sequenced with immunoSEQ multiplex PCR; TCRdb's copy has only in-frame clones and lacks some. The table includes 6,000 to 8,500 clones, approximately 28% detected once. Sequencing used alloreactive CD4+ T cells from a mixed lymphocyte reaction culture, obtained before transplantation. The source is a human patient who was an organ donor for intestinal transplantation. The CDR3 runs from the conserved cysteine through the conserved F or W. A D gene is named only where the DNA matches it firmly. A clone size is listed for some rows: how often the clone was seen (once, few, many), or a class if it is expanded.

d_call	j_call	v_call	clone_size	cdr3_nt	cdr3_aa
-	TRBJ1-4	TRBV7-9	medium-sized	TGTGCCAGCAGCTTGGGGAAAGGGAGGGAAAAACTGTTTTTT	CASSLGKGREKLFF
-	TRBJ1-5	TRBV18	-	TGTGCCAGCTCACCGGGCAGAACAGTGCCTCACGTTAGCAATCAGCCCCAGCATTTT	CASSPGRTVPHVSNQPQHF
TRBD2	TRBJ2-1	TRBV7-6	few	TGTGCCAGCAGCTTAGCGGCGGGGGGGCCCTACAATGAGCAGTTCTTC	CASSLAAGGPYNEQFF
TRBD1	TRBJ2-7	TRBV13	-	TGTGCCAGCAGCCCATCCGACAGGGTCTACGAGCAGTACTTC	CASSPSDRVYEQYF
-	TRBJ1-5	TRBV18	-	TGTGCCAGCTCACCATTTCGAGCAGGCAATAGCAATCAGCCCCAGCATTTT	CASSPFRAGNSNQPQHF
TRBD1	TRBJ1-5	TRBV27	-	TGTGCCAGCAGTACCTACAGGGGACGGGTGGGTCAGCCCCAGCATTTT	CASSTYRGRVGQPQHF
TRBD2	TRBJ2-1	TRBV5-1	few	TGCGCCAGCAGCTTGGCTAGCGGGGGATCCGGAGAGCAGTTCTTC	CASSLASGGSGEQFF
-	TRBJ1-2	TRBV6-1	few	TGTGCCAGCAGCATCAGTTCGAACTATGGCTACACCTTC	CASSISSNYGYTF
TRBD1	TRBJ1-5	TRBV4-1	few	TGCGCCAGCAGCCACCAGGGGGGTCAGCCCCAGCATTTT	CASSHQGGQPQHF
-	TRBJ2-7	TRBV6-5	few	TGTGCCAGCAGTTACTCAAGGGGATACGAGCAGTACTTC	CASSYSRGYEQYF